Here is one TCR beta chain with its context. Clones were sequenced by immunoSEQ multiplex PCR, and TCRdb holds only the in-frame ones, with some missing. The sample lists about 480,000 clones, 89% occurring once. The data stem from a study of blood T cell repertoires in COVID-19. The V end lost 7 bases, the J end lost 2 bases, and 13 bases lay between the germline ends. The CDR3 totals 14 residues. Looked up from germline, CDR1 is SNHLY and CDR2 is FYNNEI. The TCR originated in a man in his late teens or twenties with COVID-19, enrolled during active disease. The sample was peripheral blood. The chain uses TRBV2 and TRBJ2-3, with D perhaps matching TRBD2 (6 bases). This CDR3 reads CASMPGTDTDTQYF. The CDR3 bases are TGTGCCAGCATGCCCGGGACTGACACAGATACGCAGTATTTT.